The 18 T cell receptor beta chains given below trace back to one sample, sequenced in a study of blood T cell repertoires in COVID-19. The repertoire was sequenced with immunoSEQ multiplex PCR; TCRdb's copy has only in-frame clones and lacks some. This sample carries under 95,000 clones, 70% to 90% of them seen once, and the ten largest clones take around 5.2%. The sample consisted of peripheral blood. The receptors come from a man aged 40-49 years with acute or convalescent COVID-19.

J is TRBJ1-4 and V is TRBV28, with D possibly being TRBD1 (5 bases). The ends were cut back, 3 bases at V and 5 bases at J, with 13 bases in the middle. Germline CDR1 reads MDHEN; CDR2 reads SYDVKM. The CDR3 length is 15 residues. The CDR3 spells CASSLIQGGNEKLFF. CDR3 nucleotides: TGTGCCAGCAGTTTGATTCAGGGAGGGAATGAAAAACTGTTTTTT.

The table lists this clone with a few counts. This specimen includes other DNA sequences encoding the same CDR3. CDR3 DNA: TGTGCCAGCAGCTTAGATTCTAAGGATACGCAGTATTTT. Amino acids: CASSLDSKDTQYF. This chain links TRBV11-3 with TRBJ2-3; D is unclear. This CDR3 region has 13 residues. Germline lookup yields CDR1 SGHNT and CDR2 YENEEA. V was clipped by 0 bases and J by 6 bases, with 7 bases between them.

The V gene is TRBV9, the J gene TRBJ1-2; unclear D gene. Trimming stripped 3 bases from V and 0 bases from J, with 9 bases between. CDR1 and CDR2 (germline): SGDLS, YYNGEE. This CDR3 comprises 14 residues. DNA for the CDR3: TGTGCCAGCAGCGCCGACGGAGCTAACTATGGCTACACCTTC. This sequence encodes CASSADGANYGYTF.

J is TRBJ2-7 and V is TRBV7-8; perhaps TRBD1 as D (5 bases). Trimming left V 5 bases short and J 7 bases short, with 18 bases between. The CDR3 totals 14 residues. The germline gives CDR1 SGHVS, CDR2 FQNEAQ. The CDR3 region is CASSSVGPFLEQYF. CDR3 nucleotides: TGTGCCAGCAGCAGCGTGGGGCCCTTTTTGGAGCAGTACTTC.

The chain couples TRBV11-2 to TRBJ2-4; 8 positions match TRBD2. The length of the CDR3 is 16 residues. Germline lookup yields CDR1 SGHAT and CDR2 FQNNGV. After removal of 5 bases from V and 0 bases from J, the junction contained 6 bases not matched to a gene. In DNA, the CDR3 is TGTGCCAGCAGCGTTAGCGGGACTATAGCCAAAAACATTCAGTACTTC. The encoded protein is CASSVSGTIAKNIQYF.

The genes are TRBV7-9 and TRBJ2-5; possibly TRBD1 for D (6 bases). Germline CDR1 SEHNR, CDR2 FQNEAQ (reference sequence). Trimming took 6 bases from V and 0 from J, leaving 11 bases between them. The CDR3 sequence is 14 residues long. CDR3 sequence reads: CASRSGQYQETQYF. In DNA form, the CDR3 reads TGTGCCAGCAGATCCGGACAGTACCAAGAGACCCAGTACTTC.

This clone showed up just a few times. The rearrangement uses TRBV6-1 and TRBJ1-1, with D maybe TRBD1 (5 bases). This CDR3 contains 16 residues. Between the trimmed V and J ends, which lost 1 base and 1 base, there was a span of 13 bases. Germline assignment: CDR1 MNHNS and CDR2 SASEGT. CDR3 sequence (DNA): TGTGCCAGCAGTGAAGGGCGGAGACAGAAGAACACTGAAGCTTTCTTT. This translates into CASSEGRRQKNTEAFF.

The chain recombines TRBV9 with TRBJ1-3; D is perhaps TRBD1 (5 bases). Germline V gene data show CDR1 as SGDLS and CDR2 as YYNGEE. CDR3 length: 16 amino acids. V dropped 0 bases and J dropped 0 bases, with 10 bases sitting between them. CDR3 residues: CASSVGQGISGNTIYF. Here the CDR3 DNA reads TGTGCCAGCAGCGTAGGGCAGGGAATCTCTGGAAACACCATATATTTT. The full variable domain, its missing parts supplied by reference TRBV9 and TRBJ1-3, is DSGVTQTPKHLITATGQRVTLRCSPRSGDLSVYWYQQSLDQGLQFLIQYYNGEERAKGNILERFSAQQFPDLHSELNLSSLELGDSALYFCASSVGQGISGNTIYFGEGSWLTVV.

This clone was observed a handful of times. V usage is TRBV12-3 or TRBV12-4 and J usage is TRBJ1-1; D gene uncertain. Between the trimmed V and J ends, which lost 2 bases and 4 bases, there was a span of 8 bases. The CDR3 runs to 13 residues. Here the CDR3 reads CASSLNVRTEAFF. DNA for the CDR3: TGTGCCAGCAGTTTAAATGTTCGCACTGAAGCTTTCTTT.

The CDR3 nucleotides are TGTGCCAGCAGACCGAGACAGGGAATGTCTTCCGAGCAGTACTTC. The encoded protein is CASRPRQGMSSEQYF. This chain links TRBV5-8 with TRBJ2-7, with 7 bases matching TRBD1. The ends lost 5 bases at V and 6 bases at J; junction bases unmatched: 14. Germline V lookup: CDR1 SGHTS, CDR2 YDEGEE. The CDR3 runs 15 residues.

V is TRBV12-5 and J is TRBJ2-7; 7 positions agree with TRBD1. This CDR3 is built from 13 residues. CDR1 is LGHNT, CDR2 FRNRAP, per germline. V shed 6 bases, J shed 7 bases, and the junction held 9 bases outside the gene matches. CDR3 region: CASGWTGAVEQYF. In nucleotides, the CDR3 is TGTGCTAGTGGCTGGACAGGCGCCGTTGAGCAGTACTTC.

The genes are TRBV30 and TRBJ1-2; the D gene is possibly TRBD1 (6 bases). This CDR3 comprises 12 residues. CDR1 and CDR2 (germline): GTSNPN, SVGIG (reference sequence). Trimming pared 7 bases from V and 8 bases from J, leaving 17 bases between. CDR3: CALYQGMGGYTF. The DNA for the CDR3 is TGTGCCTTATACCAGGGGATGGGGGGCTACACCTTC. The full variable domain, its missing parts supplied by reference TRBV30 and TRBJ1-2, is SQTIHQWPATLVQPVGSPLSLECTVEGTSNPNLYWYRQAAGRGLQLLFYSVGIGQISSEVPQNLSASRPQDRQFILSSKKLLLSDSGFYLCALYQGMGGYTFGSGTRLTVV.

The chain joins TRBV4-2 to TRBJ1-6; 7 bases fit TRBD1. CDR1 LGHNA and CDR2 YNFKEQ come from the germline V gene. The J segment lost 6 bases and the V segment lost 3 bases, leaving 5 bases of the junction unmatched. This CDR3 comprises 15 residues. The CDR3 here is CASSHPDRANSPLHF. As DNA, the CDR3 is TGTGCCAGCAGCCATCCTGACAGGGCTAATTCACCCCTCCACTTT.

V is TRBV10-3 and J is TRBJ2-7, with TRBD1 identical over 8 bases. V lost 2 bases, J lost 7 bases, and 10 bases stayed unmatched. Looked up from germline, CDR1 is ENHRY and CDR2 is SYGVKD. This CDR3 contains 15 residues. As DNA, the CDR3 is TGTGCCATCAGTGAGGGACAGGGACCCTCTAAAGAGCAGTACTTC. It yields the protein CAISEGQGPSKEQYF.

V usage is TRBV27 and J usage is TRBJ2-3; 13 nucleotides align to TRBD2. The germline V gene has CDR1 MNHEY and CDR2 SMNVEV (reference sequence). V gave up 2 bases and J gave up 4 bases; unmatched junction bases: 9. CDR3 length: 18 amino acids. The CDR3 spells CASSLKGRGLAGSDTQYF. The CDR3 DNA reads TGTGCCAGCAGTTTAAAGGGCCGGGGACTAGCGGGGTCAGATACGCAGTATTTT.

The V gene is TRBV19, the J gene TRBJ2-4, with 7 bases identical to TRBD2. Germline V lookup: CDR1 LNHDA, CDR2 SQIVND (reference sequence). Losses at the gene ends were 5 bases for V and 5 bases for J; bases not matched to a gene: 6. There are 14 residues in the CDR3. CDR3 DNA: TGTGCCAGTAGTTCCAGGACTAGAGAAAACATTCAGTACTTC. This encodes CASSSRTRENIQYF. Supplemented by reference TRBV19 and TRBJ2-4, the full variable domain reads DGGITQSPKYLFRKEGQNVTLSCEQNLNHDAMYWYRQDPGQGLRLIYYSQIVNDFQKGDIAEGYSVSREKKESFPLTVTSAQKNPTAFYLCASSSRTRENIQYFGAGTRLSVL.

CDR3 sequence: CASSLALDPGSDSPLHF. The CDR3 coding sequence is TGTGCCAGCAGCTTAGCCCTCGACCCGGGGAGTGATTCACCCCTCCACTTT. The chain recombines TRBV11-2 with TRBJ1-6; D remains unclear. V was cut by 1 base and J by 8 bases, with 18 bases left in between. The CDR3 has 17 residues. Germline values: CDR1 SGHAT, CDR2 FQNNGV.

The rearrangement joins TRBV19 to TRBJ1-6; unclear D gene. Trimming left V 7 bases short and J 10 bases short, with 14 bases between. The CDR3 runs to 13 residues. CDR1 and CDR2 from the germline V gene are LNHDA and SQIVND (reference sequence). The CDR3 loop is CASTESVKSPLHF. The CDR3 DNA is TGTGCCAGTACTGAGTCTGTGAAATCACCCCTCCACTTT.